This T cell receptor beta chain was sequenced for a study of cytomegalovirus exposure and HLA in healthy donors (dated by TCRdb to 2016 to 2017). With regard to the full study: According to an earlier analysis of 550 to 700 of the donors, about 179 million T cells yielded roughly 100 million unique TCR beta sequences and less than 300 Gb of sequence data. Approximately 300 gigabases of sequencing data and around 85 million unique TCR sequences made up an early release that covered some 640 HLA-typed donors. Of the 398 genotyped donors, approximately 80% fell in the genetic ancestry cluster associated with self-reported Caucasian donors. The study aimed to test whether cataloging public T cell receptors could reveal signatures of past pathogen exposure. Using immunosequencing, the study profiled T cell repertoires from fewer than 700 subjects and related those repertoires to cytomegalovirus serostatus. In addition to the first cohort of 666 subjects, a separate validation cohort of 130 or so different subjects was used. High-throughput TCR immunosequencing, statistical association of individual TCRs with disease status, and machine learning were combined to predict cytomegalovirus infection status. A later analysis re-examined previously published TCR beta repertoires from around 670 donors and added high-resolution HLA genotyping to investigate patterns of TCR occurrence. In the later analysis, no new phenotypic data were used to find candidate immune exposures; instead, reliance was placed on TCR beta sequences and their occurrence across donors. To decide whether each TCR beta V gene segment behaved as functional or pseudogenic, an earlier analysis of some 600 of the donors relied on high-throughput TCR beta sequencing. Donor age, sex, ethnicity and CMV serostatus were compiled together with the repertoire data. In a later genetic analysis, genome-wide SNP genotypes for about 65% of the 666 donors were used, and that subset was treated as a discovery cohort. Every repertoire in the discovery cohort had been generated on one and the same sequencing platform. Both class I and class II loci were covered by HLA typing, at four-digit resolution. The number of typed donors differed by locus: about 620-630 for A, B, C, DRB1 and DQB1; roughly 510 for DQA1; approximately 610 for DPA1; and roughly 490 for DPB1. Because of strong linkage in the cohort, five DR-DQ haplotypes were treated as single units for association and clustering. Among about 400 genotyped donors of the cohort, an average of approximately 240,000 unique TCR beta nucleotide sequences was sequenced per donor, of which roughly 18% were non-productive.

As regards this clone: No cognate antigen has been identified for it. It has no much larger one-base neighbor in the sample; base qualities were not kept.

Library generation was performed with the immunoSEQ multiplex PCR assay. For the multiplex PCR, a mixture combining 60 forward primers for TCR Vbeta segments and 13 reverse primers for TCR Jbeta segments was used. A multiplex PCR assay on genomic DNA amplified the CDR3 region of rearranged TCR beta genes. The amplified TCR beta libraries were sequenced on the Illumina HiSeq System as 87-base-pair reads. For the original study's pipeline: A later analysis tallied 70 million to 100 million unique TCR beta chains across the 666 repertoires, and around 9.9 million of those chains were shared by two or more donors. Raw reads were error-corrected and collapsed into unique sequences with a nearest-neighbor algorithm that merged closely related sequences to remove PCR and sequencing errors. Alignment of CDR3 sequences to IMGT reference sequences was used to assign V, D and J gene segments. For a sequence to be retained, a match of at least six nucleotides to both a V gene segment and a J gene segment was required. Rearrangements were called productive when the CDR3 lacked stop codons and stayed in frame with V and J; all others were non-productive. Following IMGT convention, CDR3 was defined as the stretch from the second conserved V-encoded cysteine up to the conserved J-encoded phenylalanine. The earlier analysis of about 500 of the donors excluded sequences that lacked an unambiguous match to a single V gene segment. An earlier analysis of about 600 of the donors called V segments functional above 56.7% productive rearrangements and segregating when the between-donor standard deviation exceeded 5%. To diagnose cytomegalovirus status from the catalog of TCR beta chain sequences, a statistical classification framework was built. In a later analysis, V and J genes were assigned by comparing TCR nucleotide sequences against IMGT/GENE-DB human TR gene sequences. In a later analysis, CDR3 sequences and most-parsimonious VDJ recombination scenarios were assigned using the TCRdist pipeline. A later analysis defined each TCR beta chain by its CDR3 amino acid sequence plus V-gene family, and excluded reads lacking a unique V-gene family. As a way to deal with suspected cross-contamination and a sequencing artifact, a later analysis dropped 450 to 700 nucleotide sequences that were highly shared and had low generation probability. In a later analysis, a clonal expansion index was calculated for each public chain from normalized within-repertoire ranks of inferred template counts. A later analysis computed generation probabilities with a VDJ recombination model fitted to out-of-frame rearrangements, and checked the results against IGoR. In a later analysis, TCR-TCR, TCR-HLA and TCR-CMV co-occurrence was scored with hypergeometric tests, and a repertoire-size bias correction was applied to TCR pairs. A later analysis estimated false discovery rates by permuting HLA or CMV assignments 20 times. A later analysis grouped co-occurring TCRs with DBSCAN, adding TCRdist sequence similarity when clustering within HLA-allele-positive subsets. For co-occurrence clustering, repertoires with fewer than 30,000 or more than 120,000 public chains were excluded, along with roughly 5 repertoires with anomalous nucleotide sharing. In TCRdb, the immuneACCESS table is reduced to in-frame sequences with V and J assigned. These tables do not hold every clone; where another copy was compared, an unresolved V gene accounts for under half, and the others remain unexplained. V and J calls and clone size come straight from that table; D and trimming were deduced from the DNA. The sample table shows about 150,000 clones, and approximately 70% are seen once. About 2% of the sample rests with the top ten.

The cohort comprised 710 or so healthy bone marrow donors. All cohort members were sampled while nominally healthy, although unrecorded immune exposures were likely present. The donor tested CMV seropositive and was one of the 289 seropositive cohort members. Every donor gave a peripheral blood sample, and the peripheral blood mononuclear cells from that sample were used for TCR beta sequencing. Genomic DNA extraction from the blood cell samples was performed with the Qiagen DNeasy Blood Extraction Kit. Here is what the overall study found, with its caveats: A later analysis found that TCR association rates varied across HLA loci, with DRB1 alleles showing the most associated TCRs and HLA-C alleles the fewest. According to a later analysis, parvovirus B19, influenza, CMV and Epstein-Barr virus appeared linked to several top co-occurrence clusters. A group of highly shared sequence variants was considered likely to be a technical artifact of the sequencing pipeline. Some IMGT-functional V segments, including TRBV6-2 and TRBV6-3, could not be distinguished by the 87-base-pair reads and were therefore excluded. When HLA alleles, especially DR and DQ, strongly co-occurred, TCR associations were difficult to assign to individual alleles. According to a later genetic analysis, donors in an Asian-associated ancestry cluster had fewer N-insertions in productive TCRs than the approximately 700-donor mean. About 17 rarely observed V segments, including chromosome 9 orphons, were excluded from the earlier analysis of some 590 of the donors because counts were too low. Most TCR sequences were seen in very few donors, while some public TCRs were found in many individuals. A total of around 150 TCR beta chains were listed by the study as associated with cytomegalovirus. In a later analysis, over 15,000 TCR beta sequences were associated with specific HLA alleles at a false discovery rate of 0.05. In a later genetic analysis, a missense DCLRE1C variant was associated with V-gene and J-gene trimming of TCR beta chains, and the association was replicated in an independent cohort. Compared with equally common non-associated chains, HLA-associated TCR beta chains in a later analysis were more clonally expanded and had lower generation probabilities. In an earlier analysis of around 600 of the donors, most TCR beta V segments appeared in productive rearrangements about 87% or about 30% of the time, broadly matching IMGT annotations. The presence/absence analyses assumed that sequencing depth was roughly uniform across donors, and that assumption may not be true. Because HLA typing was missing for some donors at each locus, association tests included only the typed subset. CMV serostatus was the only immune exposure information available for the cohort. Only TCR beta chains were sequenced in this cohort, and the absence of alpha or paired-chain data limited detectable features. A later analysis found that most CMV-associated TCR beta chains appeared HLA-restricted, with HLA associations seemingly driven largely by CMV exposure. It was suggested by the authors that the approach could potentially be generalized to other disease states and immunological phenotypes. Correlated functional status among segregating V segments might be attributable to linkage disequilibrium, but an unknown experimental factor could not be ruled out. A few of the identified cytomegalovirus-associated TCR beta chains were confirmed in vitro to be specific for cytomegalovirus antigens. The classifier was reported to diagnose cytomegalovirus status with high specificity and sensitivity in both the original and validation cohorts. A further reported finding was that TCR beta sequences accurately predicted the HLA-A and HLA-B alleles for most subjects in the first cohort.

CDR1 and CDR2 (MDHEN, SYDVKM) derive from the germline V gene. Relative to germline, V is 3 bases shorter and J is 5 bases shorter, with 7 bases between their ends. The CDR3 covers 12 residues, taking in both the cysteine and the phenylalanine. Of all the DNA, just the CDR3 is kept, 36 bases in frame from base 1. The chain joins TRBV28 to TRBJ1-2; a confident D gene designation cannot be given. The sequenced sample was PBMCs. The TCR was taken from a woman in her sixties or seventies in good health and CMV-seropositive. The CDR3 corresponds to CASSFPRYGYTF. The DNA sequence is given as TGTGCCAGCAGTTTCCCTCGGTATGGCTACACCTTC.